This T cell receptor beta chain was captured by sequencing in a study of cytomegalovirus exposure and HLA in healthy donors. PCR amplification relied on 60 Vbeta primers (plus 13 Jbeta primers). Sequencing was performed with immunoSEQ multiplex PCR; in TCRdb, only in-frame clones are kept and a portion is missing. The sample yields roughly 180,000 clones, just under 85% seen once. This CDR3 has 14 residues. The V end was cut by 3 bases, the J end by 4 bases, with 10 bases between. From germline, CDR1 is KGHSH and CDR2 LQKENI. While unrecorded immune exposures were likely, the donors were nominally healthy when sampled.

Sequenced: PBMCs. The origin of this receptor is a girl under 18 in good health and CMV-seropositive. The V call is TRBV18, the J call TRBJ1-3, with D possibly being TRBD1 (5 bases). CDR3 bases: TGTGCCAGCTCACCGGGAGGGGTCGGAAACACCATATATTTT. It specifies CASSPGGVGNTIYF.